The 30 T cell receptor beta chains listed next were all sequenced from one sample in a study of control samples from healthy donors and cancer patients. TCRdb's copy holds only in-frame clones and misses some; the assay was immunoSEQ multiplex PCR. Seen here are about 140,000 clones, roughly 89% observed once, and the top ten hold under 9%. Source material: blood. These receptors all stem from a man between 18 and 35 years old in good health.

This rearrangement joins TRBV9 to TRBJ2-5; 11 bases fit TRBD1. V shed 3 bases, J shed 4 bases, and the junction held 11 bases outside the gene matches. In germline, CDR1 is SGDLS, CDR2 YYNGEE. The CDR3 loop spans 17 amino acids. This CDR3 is CASSASRDRGFGETQYF. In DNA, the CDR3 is TGTGCCAGCAGCGCATCCCGGGACAGGGGGTTCGGAGAGACCCAGTACTTC.

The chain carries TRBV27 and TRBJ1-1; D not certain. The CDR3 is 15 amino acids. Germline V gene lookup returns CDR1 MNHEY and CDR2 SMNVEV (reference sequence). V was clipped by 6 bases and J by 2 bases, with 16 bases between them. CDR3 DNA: TGTGCCAGCAGCCTCGGTGGGCCCCAAAACACTGAAGCTTTCTTT. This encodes CASSLGGPQNTEAFF.

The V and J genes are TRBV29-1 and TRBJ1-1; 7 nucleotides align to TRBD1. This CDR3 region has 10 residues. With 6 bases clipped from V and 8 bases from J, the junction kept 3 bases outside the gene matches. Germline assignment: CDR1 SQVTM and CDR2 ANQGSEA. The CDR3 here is CSVGQQEAFF. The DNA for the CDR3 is TGCAGCGTGGGACAGCAAGAAGCTTTCTTT.

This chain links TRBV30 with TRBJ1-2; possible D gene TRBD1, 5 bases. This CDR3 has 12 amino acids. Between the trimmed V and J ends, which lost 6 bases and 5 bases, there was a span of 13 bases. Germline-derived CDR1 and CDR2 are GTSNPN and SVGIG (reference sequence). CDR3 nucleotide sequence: TGTGCCTGTAGCTTAGGGGCATATGGCTACACCTTC. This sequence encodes CACSLGAYGYTF.

In DNA form, the CDR3 reads TGTGCCAGCAGCCAATCTTTAGTGCAGGGGAGCTATGGCTACACCTTC. Its translation: CASSQSLVQGSYGYTF. The J gene is TRBJ1-2, the V gene TRBV14, with D perhaps matching TRBD1 (6 bases). The CDR3 totals 16 residues. Trimming stripped 2 bases from V and 4 bases from J, with 17 bases between. The germline gives CDR1 SGHDN, CDR2 FVKESK.

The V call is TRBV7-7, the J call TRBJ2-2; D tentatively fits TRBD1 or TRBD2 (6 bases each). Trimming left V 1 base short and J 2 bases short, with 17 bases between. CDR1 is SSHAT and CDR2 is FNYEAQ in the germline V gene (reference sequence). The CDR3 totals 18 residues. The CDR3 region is CASSLGVYTGANTGELFF. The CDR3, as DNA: TGTGCCAGCAGCTTAGGGGTATATACGGGGGCCAACACCGGGGAGCTGTTTTTT. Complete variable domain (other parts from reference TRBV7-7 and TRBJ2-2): GAGVSQSPRYKVTKRGQDVTLRCDPISSHATLYWYQQALGQGPEFLTYFNYEAQPDKSGLPSDRFSAERPEGSISTLTIQRTEQRDSAMYRCASSLGVYTGANTGELFFGEGSRLTVL.

Here the CDR3 reads CSVEGWSSTDTQYF. The CDR3, as DNA: TGCAGCGTTGAAGGGTGGTCTAGCACAGATACGCAGTATTTT. The chain combines TRBV29-1 with TRBJ2-3; no reliable D call. Germline V gene data show CDR1 as SQVTM and CDR2 as ANQGSEA. The germline V and J ends were trimmed by 1 base and 0 bases, with 8 bases remaining between them. This CDR3 has 14 residues.

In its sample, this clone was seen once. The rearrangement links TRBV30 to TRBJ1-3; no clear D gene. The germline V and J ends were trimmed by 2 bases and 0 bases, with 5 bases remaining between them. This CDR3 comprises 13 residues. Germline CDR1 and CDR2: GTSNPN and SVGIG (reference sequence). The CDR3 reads CAWSTFSGNTIYF. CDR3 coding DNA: TGTGCCTGGAGTACGTTCTCTGGAAACACCATATATTTT.

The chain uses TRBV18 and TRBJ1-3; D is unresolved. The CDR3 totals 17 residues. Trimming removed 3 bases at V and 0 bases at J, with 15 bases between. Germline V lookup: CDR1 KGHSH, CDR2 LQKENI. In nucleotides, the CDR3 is TGTGCCAGCTCACCGCCAAACCTCCGGAGCTCTGGAAACACCATATATTTT. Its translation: CASSPPNLRSSGNTIYF.

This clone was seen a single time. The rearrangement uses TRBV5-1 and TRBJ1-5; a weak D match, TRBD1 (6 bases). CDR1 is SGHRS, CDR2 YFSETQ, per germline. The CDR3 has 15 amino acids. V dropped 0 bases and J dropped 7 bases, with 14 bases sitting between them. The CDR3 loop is CASSLDGGGKQPQHF. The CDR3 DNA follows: TGCGCCAGCAGCTTGGATGGGGGCGGAAAGCAGCCCCAGCATTTT.

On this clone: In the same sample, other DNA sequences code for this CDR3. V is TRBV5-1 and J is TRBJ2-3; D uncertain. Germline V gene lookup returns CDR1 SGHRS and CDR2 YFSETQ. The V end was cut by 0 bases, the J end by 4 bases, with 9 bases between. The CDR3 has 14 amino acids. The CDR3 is CASSLGRVPDTQYF. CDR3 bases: TGCGCCAGCAGCTTGGGAAGGGTCCCAGATACGCAGTATTTT.

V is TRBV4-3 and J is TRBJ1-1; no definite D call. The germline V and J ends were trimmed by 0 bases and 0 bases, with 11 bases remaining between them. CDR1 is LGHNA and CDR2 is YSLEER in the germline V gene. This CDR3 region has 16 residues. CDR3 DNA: TGCGCCAGCAGCCAAGATTATGGCGGACTGAACACTGAAGCTTTCTTT. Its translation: CASSQDYGGLNTEAFF.

As DNA, the CDR3 is TGTGCCAGCAGTTCGAGGGCAGGTGAAGCTTTCTTT. Translated: CASSSRAGEAFF. The rearrangement joins TRBV6-5 to TRBJ1-1; D remains ambiguous. The CDR3 runs to 12 residues. V was trimmed by 4 bases and J by 7 bases, leaving 10 bases between them. Per germline, CDR1 MNHEY and CDR2 SVGAGI.

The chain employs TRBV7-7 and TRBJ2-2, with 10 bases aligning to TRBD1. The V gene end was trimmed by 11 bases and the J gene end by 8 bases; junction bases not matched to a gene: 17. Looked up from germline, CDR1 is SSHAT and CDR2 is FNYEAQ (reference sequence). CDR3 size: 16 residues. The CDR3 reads CALMEAGQGNTGELFF. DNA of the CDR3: TGTGCCTTAATGGAAGCGGGACAGGGGAATACGGGGGAGCTGTTTTTT.

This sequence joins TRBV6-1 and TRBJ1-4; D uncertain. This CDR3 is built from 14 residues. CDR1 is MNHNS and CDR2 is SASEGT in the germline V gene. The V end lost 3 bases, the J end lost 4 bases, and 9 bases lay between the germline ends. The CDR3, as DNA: TGTGCCAGCAGTGATAGGCAGATTAATGAAAAACTGTTTTTT. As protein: CASSDRQINEKLFF.

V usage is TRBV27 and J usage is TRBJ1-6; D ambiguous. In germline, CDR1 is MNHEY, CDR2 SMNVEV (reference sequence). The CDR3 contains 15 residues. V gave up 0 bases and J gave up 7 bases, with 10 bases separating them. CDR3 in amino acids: CASSLSPMKNSPLHF. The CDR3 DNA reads TGTGCCAGCAGTTTATCACCAATGAAAAATTCACCCCTCCACTTT.

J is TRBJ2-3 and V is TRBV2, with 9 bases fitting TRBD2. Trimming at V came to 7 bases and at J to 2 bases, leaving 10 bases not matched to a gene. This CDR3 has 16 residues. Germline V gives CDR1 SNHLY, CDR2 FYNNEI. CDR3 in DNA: TGTGCCAGCATTTCGGTAGCGGGGGCCTTCACAGATACGCAGTATTTT. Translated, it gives CASISVAGAFTDTQYF. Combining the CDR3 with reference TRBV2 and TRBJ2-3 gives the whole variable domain EPEVTQTPSHQVTQMGQEVILRCVPISNHLYFYWYRQILGQKVEFLVSFYNNEISEKSEIFDDQFSVERPDGSNFTLKIRSTKLEDSAMYFCASISVAGAFTDTQYFGPGTRLTVL.

The CDR3 DNA is TGTGCCAGCAGCGTGTGGGGTGCAACTAATGAAAAACTGTTTTTT. This sequence encodes CASSVWGATNEKLFF. V gene TRBV9 combines with J gene TRBJ1-4; D gene uncertain. Trimming pared 2 bases from V and 0 bases from J, leaving 8 bases between. The CDR3 is 15 amino acids. Germline loops: CDR1 SGDLS, CDR2 YYNGEE.

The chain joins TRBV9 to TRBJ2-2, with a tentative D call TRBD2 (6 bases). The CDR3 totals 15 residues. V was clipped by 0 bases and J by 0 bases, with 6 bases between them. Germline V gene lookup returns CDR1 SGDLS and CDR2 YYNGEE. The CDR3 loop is CASSVGGANTGELFF. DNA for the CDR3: TGTGCCAGCAGCGTAGGGGGGGCGAACACCGGGGAGCTGTTTTTT. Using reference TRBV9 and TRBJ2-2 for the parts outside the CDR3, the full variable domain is DSGVTQTPKHLITATGQRVTLRCSPRSGDLSVYWYQQSLDQGLQFLIQYYNGEERAKGNILERFSAQQFPDLHSELNLSSLELGDSALYFCASSVGGANTGELFFGEGSRLTVL.

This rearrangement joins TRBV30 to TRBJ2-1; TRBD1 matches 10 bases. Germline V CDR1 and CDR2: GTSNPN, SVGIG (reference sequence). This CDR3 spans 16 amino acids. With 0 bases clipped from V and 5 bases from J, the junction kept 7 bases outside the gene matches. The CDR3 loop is CAWSVGTGALNNEQFF. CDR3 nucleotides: TGTGCCTGGAGTGTAGGGACAGGGGCCCTCAACAATGAGCAGTTCTTC.

For the CDR3, the DNA is TGTGCCAGTAGTCTCTTGGCCCTCGGTGGGGCCAACGTCCTGACTTTC. Its protein is CASSLLALGGANVLTF. The chain joins TRBV19 to TRBJ2-6; D unclear. The CDR3 runs to 16 residues. CDR1 is LNHDA and CDR2 is SQIVND in the germline V gene (reference sequence). Trimming took off 5 bases at V and 3 bases at J, with 14 bases between the two ends. The variable domain in full, with the rest retrieved from reference TRBV19 and TRBJ2-6, is DGGITQSPKYLFRKEGQNVTLSCEQNLNHDAMYWYRQDPGQGLRLIYYSQIVNDFQKGDIAEGYSVSREKKESFPLTVTSAQKNPTAFYLCASSLLALGGANVLTFGAGSRLTVL.

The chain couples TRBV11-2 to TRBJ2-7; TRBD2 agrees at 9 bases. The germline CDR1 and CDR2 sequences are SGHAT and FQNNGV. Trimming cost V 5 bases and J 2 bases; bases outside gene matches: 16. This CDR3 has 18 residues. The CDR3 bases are TGTGCCAGCAGCGCAGTACTCTCCCTAGCGGGGAGTACCTACGAGCAGTACTTC. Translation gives CASSAVLSLAGSTYEQYF.

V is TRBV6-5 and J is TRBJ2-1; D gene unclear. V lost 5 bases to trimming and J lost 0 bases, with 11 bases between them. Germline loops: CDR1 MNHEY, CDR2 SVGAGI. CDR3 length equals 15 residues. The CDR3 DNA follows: TGTGCCAGCAGTCGACTGGATAGCTCCTACAATGAGCAGTTCTTC. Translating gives CASSRLDSSYNEQFF.

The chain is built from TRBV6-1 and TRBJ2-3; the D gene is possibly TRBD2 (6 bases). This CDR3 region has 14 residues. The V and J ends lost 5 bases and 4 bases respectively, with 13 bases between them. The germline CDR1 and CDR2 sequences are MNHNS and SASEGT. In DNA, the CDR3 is TGTGCCAGCAGTTTAGGGACTGTGGCAGATACGCAGTATTTT. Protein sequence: CASSLGTVADTQYF.

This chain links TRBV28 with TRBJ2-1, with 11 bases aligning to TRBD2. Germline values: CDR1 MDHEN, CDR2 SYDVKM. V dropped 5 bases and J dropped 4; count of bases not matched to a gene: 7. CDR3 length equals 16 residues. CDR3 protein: CASSPLASGGYNEQFF. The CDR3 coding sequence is TGTGCCAGCAGTCCCCTGGCTAGCGGGGGGTACAATGAGCAGTTCTTC.

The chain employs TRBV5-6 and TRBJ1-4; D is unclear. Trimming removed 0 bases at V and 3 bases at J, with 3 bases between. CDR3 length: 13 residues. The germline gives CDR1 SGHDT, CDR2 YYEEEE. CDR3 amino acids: CASSLVANEKLFF. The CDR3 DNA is TGTGCCAGCAGCTTGGTAGCTAATGAAAAACTGTTTTTT.

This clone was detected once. As DNA, the CDR3 is TGCAGCGTGGGCAGTTTCGTACTTAACACTGAAGCTTTCTTT. It specifies CSVGSFVLNTEAFF. This chain joins TRBV29-1 and TRBJ1-1; no firm D call. CDR1 SQVTM and CDR2 ANQGSEA come from the germline V gene. The CDR3 contains 14 residues. The ends were cut back, 6 bases at V and 2 bases at J, with 16 bases in the middle.

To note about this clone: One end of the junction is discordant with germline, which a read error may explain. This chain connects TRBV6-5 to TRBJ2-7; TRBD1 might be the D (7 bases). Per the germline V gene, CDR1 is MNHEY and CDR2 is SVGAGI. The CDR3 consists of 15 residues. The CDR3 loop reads CASSDSGGLSYEQYF. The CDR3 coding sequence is TGTGCCAGCAGTGACTCAGGGGGACTCTCCTACGAGCAGTACTTC.

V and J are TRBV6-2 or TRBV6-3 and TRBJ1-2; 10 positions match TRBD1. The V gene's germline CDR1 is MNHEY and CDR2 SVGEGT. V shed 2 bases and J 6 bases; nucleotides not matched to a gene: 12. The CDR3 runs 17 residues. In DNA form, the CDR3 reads TGTGCCAGCAGTTACCGCCCCGGGACAGGGGTTGAGCATGGCTACACCTTC. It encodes CASSYRPGTGVEHGYTF.

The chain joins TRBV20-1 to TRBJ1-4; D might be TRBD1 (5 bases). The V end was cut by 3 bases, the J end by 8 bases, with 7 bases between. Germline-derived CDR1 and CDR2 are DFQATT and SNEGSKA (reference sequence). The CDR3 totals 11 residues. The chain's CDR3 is CSARGEEKLFF. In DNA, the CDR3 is TGCAGTGCTAGGGGGGAGGAAAAACTGTTTTTT.